Below are 12 T cell receptor beta chains sequenced from a single sample in a study of blood T cell repertoires in COVID-19. Generated by immunoSEQ multiplex PCR, the TCRdb table keeps only in-frame clones and is missing some. The top ten clones hold roughly 3.5% of a sample with fewer than 200,000 clones, about four fifths of them seen once. Specimen: peripheral blood. These TCRs come from a woman older than 75 with acute or convalescent COVID-19.

This clone was observed a few times. The rearrangement uses TRBV6-5 and TRBJ1-2; D may be TRBD1 (6 bases). V lost 6 bases, J lost 8 bases, and 13 bases lay in between. CDR1 and CDR2 (germline): MNHEY, SVGAGI. This CDR3 contains 12 residues. This CDR3 is CASRDRNRGYTF. CDR3 bases: TGTGCCAGCAGAGACAGGAATCGGGGCTACACCTTC.

The CDR3 region is CASDDRGTPQLGYTF. The CDR3 DNA reads TGTGCCAGCGATGACAGGGGGACGCCGCAACTTGGCTACACCTTC. V gene TRBV19 combines with J gene TRBJ1-2; 9 positions match TRBD1. The CDR3 spans 15 residues. J gave up 7 bases and V 9 bases, and 15 bases lay outside the gene matches. The germline CDR1 and CDR2 sequences are LNHDA and SQIVND (reference sequence).

The chain links TRBV27 to TRBJ1-1; D unresolved. CDR1 and CDR2 (germline): MNHEY, SMNVEV (reference sequence). The CDR3 totals 15 residues. The V end was cut by 0 bases, the J end by 4 bases, with 12 bases between. CDR3: CASSLSSGLGTEAFF. DNA for the CDR3: TGTGCCAGCAGTTTATCGAGCGGGTTGGGCACTGAAGCTTTCTTT.

V is TRBV13 and J is TRBJ2-1; TRBD2 matches 7 bases. The J segment lost 8 bases and the V segment lost 3 bases, leaving 4 bases of the junction unmatched. Looked up from germline, CDR1 is PRHDT and CDR2 is FYEKMQ (reference sequence). The CDR3 totals 13 residues. CDR3 nucleotide sequence: TGTGCCAGCAGCTTTCGACTAGCCTATGAGCAGTTCTTC. Translation: CASSFRLAYEQFF.

In nucleotides, the CDR3 is TGTGCCACCAGTGATTTCCCACGGGGGAAAGACAATGAGCAGTTCTTC. Its translation: CATSDFPRGKDNEQFF. The gene calls are TRBV24-1 and TRBJ2-1; perhaps TRBD2 as D (6 bases). V was trimmed by 1 base and J by 5 bases, leaving 14 bases between them. The CDR3 extends over 16 amino acids. CDR1 is KGHDR and CDR2 is SFDVKD in the germline V gene.

In DNA, the CDR3 is TGTGCCAGCAGTGCAGGACAGGGTCCCTATAGCAATCAGCCCCAGCATTTT. It specifies CASSAGQGPYSNQPQHF. This chain joins TRBV6-1 and TRBJ1-5, with 8 bases that match TRBD1. The CDR3 has 17 amino acids. The germline gives CDR1 MNHNS, CDR2 SASEGT. The junction had 8 bases not matched to a gene; V was cut back by 4 bases and J by 0 bases.

In this sample, this clone turned up many times. The rearrangement uses TRBV30 and TRBJ1-6, with D perhaps TRBD1 (5 bases). The CDR3 is 13 amino acids. Trimming left V 1 base short and J 11 bases short, with 12 bases between. The V gene's germline CDR1 is GTSNPN and CDR2 SVGIG (reference sequence). The CDR3 loop reads CAWSEGPYTPLHF. CDR3 sequence (DNA): TGTGCCTGGAGTGAGGGGCCTTATACACCCCTCCACTTT.

V and J are TRBV19 and TRBJ1-6; 8 bases agree with TRBD1. J lost 9 bases, V lost 10 bases, and 8 bases had no gene match. This CDR3 is 13 amino acids long. Looked up from germline, CDR1 is LNHDA and CDR2 is SQIVND (reference sequence). CDR3 DNA sequence: TGTGCCACTAGGACAGGGTCAGGTTCACCCCTCCACTTT. This encodes CATRTGSGSPLHF.

V is TRBV27 and J is TRBJ2-7, with 8 nucleotides matching TRBD2. The CDR3 runs 13 residues. Looked up from germline, CDR1 is MNHEY and CDR2 is SMNVEV (reference sequence). After removal of 3 bases from V and 5 bases from J, the junction contained 3 bases not matched to a gene. The DNA for the CDR3 is TGTGCCAGCAGTTTTACGGGAGGGGACGAGCAGTACTTC. Protein: CASSFTGGDEQYF.

The V and J genes are TRBV7-9 and TRBJ2-7, with TRBD1 matching 9 bases. This CDR3 has 15 amino acids. Germline assignment: CDR1 SEHNR and CDR2 FQNEAQ (reference sequence). J lost 2 bases, V lost 5 bases, and 7 bases had no gene match. The CDR3 region is CASSRDRDRPYEQYF. CDR3 in DNA: TGTGCCAGCAGCAGGGACAGGGACCGGCCCTACGAGCAGTACTTC.

This clone has a handful of counts. Here the CDR3 reads CASSPETGTMNTEAFF. Written as DNA, the CDR3 is TGTGCCAGTAGCCCTGAGACAGGGACCATGAACACTGAAGCTTTCTTT. The V call is TRBV19, the J call TRBJ1-1, with 7 bases fitting TRBD1. The CDR3 sequence is 16 residues long. V lost 6 bases, J lost 0 bases, and 10 bases stayed unmatched. The germline CDR1 and CDR2 sequences are LNHDA and SQIVND (reference sequence).

The rearrangement uses TRBV6-5 and TRBJ1-2; tentatively, D is TRBD1 (5 bases). With 2 bases removed from V and 3 bases from J, the gap between germline ends came to 16 bases. CDR1 is MNHEY, CDR2 SVGAGI, per germline. There are 16 residues in the CDR3. In DNA form, the CDR3 reads TGTGCCAGCAGTTACGTTGCAGGCCGGGGGGACTATGGCTACACCTTC. Protein: CASSYVAGRGDYGYTF.